This T cell receptor beta chain was found in a study of blood T cell repertoires in COVID-19. Across the study: Samples came from the United States, Italy and Spain, spanning acute and convalescent COVID-19.

The CDR3 is 12 amino acids. Trimming took 5 bases from V and 6 from J, leaving 10 bases between them. Germline-derived CDR1 and CDR2 are SQVTM and ANQGSEA. Original processing notes: Scientists estimated how many nucleated cells there were by amplifying reference gene primers. Generated by immunoSEQ multiplex PCR, the TCRdb table keeps only in-frame clones and is missing some. Clone size and the V and J calls come from that table; the DNA yielded D and trimming. The sample lists 4,500 to 5,000 clones, over 70% seen once, with 13% in the top ten. The sample comprised peripheral blood. This TCR was sampled from an older man with active COVID-19. This chain links TRBV29-1 with TRBJ2-2; D is undetermined. CDR3 sequence (DNA): TGCAGCGTTATGCACTACGCCGGGGAGCTGTTTTTT. Translated, it gives CSVMHYAGELFF.